The 26 T cell receptor beta chains given below trace back to one sample, sequenced in a study. The sequencer was an Illumina MiSeq. TCRdb reprocessed the public reads (quality trimming at Q25 with fastp, clone calling with MiXCR) and kept in-frame beta chains. Merged by CDR3 protein, the rows form single entries marked with the most common genes and DNA. For this sample the table gives 4,100 or so distinct CDR3 sequences, of which roughly a tenth were detected only once. Clones ranked in the top ten supply 13% of the sample. Sample: CD4+ T cells from synovial fluid. These receptors all stem from a human donor with rheumatoid arthritis.

In this sample, this clonotype is medium-sized (0.01 to 0.1%). The chain carries TRBV6-2 or TRBV6-3 and TRBJ1-1; possibly TRBD1 for D (5 bases). CDR3 length: 17 residues. V lost 2 bases and J lost 0, with 16 bases in between. Germline V gene lookup returns CDR1 MNHEY and CDR2 SVGEGT. The CDR3 spells CASSYVRGGSMNTEAFF. CDR3 in DNA: TGTGCCAGCAGTTACGTTCGGGGGGGTAGCATGAACACTGAAGCTTTCTTT.

This clonotype is medium-sized in the sample. The V and J genes are TRBV7-2 and TRBJ2-5, with TRBD2 as a possible D gene (5 bases). V gave up 4 bases and J gave up 5 bases, with 8 bases separating them. This CDR3 is built from 12 residues. The germline V gene encodes CDR1 SGHTA and CDR2 FQGNSA. In DNA form, the CDR3 reads TGTGCCAGCAGCTATCCGGGGGAGACCCAGTACTTC. This sequence encodes CASSYPGETQYF.

By share, this clonotype ranks as medium-sized. J is TRBJ2-1 and V is TRBV15; 10 nucleotides match TRBD2. V shed 3 bases, J shed 0 bases, and the junction held 5 bases outside the gene matches. This CDR3 has 17 amino acids. The germline V gene has CDR1 LNHNV and CDR2 YYDKDF (reference sequence). CDR3 loop: CATSSGTSESSYNEQFF. The CDR3 coding sequence is TGTGCCACCAGCAGCGGGACTAGCGAAAGCTCCTACAATGAGCAGTTCTTC.

By share, this clonotype counts as large. The chain carries TRBV7-2 and TRBJ2-3; D possibly corresponds to TRBD1 (5 bases). V dropped 1 base and J dropped 6 bases, with 11 bases sitting between them. The CDR3 loop spans 14 amino acids. The germline CDR1 and CDR2 sequences are SGHTA and FQGNSA. The CDR3 loop is CASSLDQGGDTQYF. CDR3 sequence (DNA): TGTGCCAGCAGCTTAGATCAGGGCGGCGATACGCAGTATTTT.

In its sample, this clonotype ranks as medium-sized. V is TRBV7-6 and J is TRBJ2-1; 9 positions agree with TRBD2. V dropped 5 bases and J dropped 9; count of bases not matched to a gene: 14. CDR3 length: 16 residues. From germline, CDR1 is SGHVS and CDR2 FNYEAQ. CDR3 DNA: TGTGCCAGCAGCGCCCCCGGGACTAGCTTATTCGGTGAGCAGTTCTTC. Translation: CASSAPGTSLFGEQFF.

A note on this clonotype: A much larger clone lies a single base off, so this may be a read error. The CDR3 coding sequence is TGCGCCAGCAGCTTAGCACTAAGCAATGAGCAGTTCTTC. It is translated as CASSLALSNEQFF. This rearrangement joins TRBV5-1 to TRBJ2-1; D remains unclear. The CDR3 has 13 amino acids. Trimming stripped 2 bases from V and 6 bases from J, with 9 bases between. The germline V gene has CDR1 SGHRS and CDR2 YFSETQ.

This clonotype is categorized as large. This chain uses TRBV4-3 with TRBJ2-7, with 9 bases that match TRBD1. V lost 1 base, J lost 3 bases, and 4 bases stayed unmatched. The germline CDR1 and CDR2 sequences are LGHNA and YSLEER. This CDR3 is 15 amino acids long. This chain's CDR3 is CASSQGATGGYEQYF. The CDR3 DNA follows: TGCGCCAGCAGCCAAGGGGCGACAGGGGGCTACGAGCAGTACTTC.

This clonotype showed up many times. The J gene is TRBJ2-5, the V gene TRBV18; the D is unclear. The CDR3 loop spans 14 amino acids. Germline lookup yields CDR1 KGHSH and CDR2 LQKENI. The V gene lost 3 bases and the J gene lost 1 base, with 9 bases spanning the gap. CDR3 nucleotide sequence: TGTGCCAGCTCACCCCGACGGACCCAAGAGACCCAGTACTTC. Protein sequence: CASSPRRTQETQYF. The variable domain in full, with the rest retrieved from reference TRBV18 and TRBJ2-5, is NAGVMQNPRHLVRRRGQEARLRCSPMKGHSHVYWYRQLPEEGLKFMVYLQKENIIDESGMPKERFSAEFPKEGPSILRIQQVVRGDSAAYFCASSPRRTQETQYFGPGTRLLVL.

By sample share, this clonotype is large. The gene calls are TRBV7-2 and TRBJ2-1; D unclear. The length of the CDR3 is 13 residues. Germline assignment: CDR1 SGHTA and CDR2 FQGNSA. V was pared by 3 bases and J by 2 bases, with 5 bases between. The CDR3 sequence is CASSFRPYNEQFF. The CDR3, as DNA: TGTGCCAGCAGCTTTCGCCCCTACAATGAGCAGTTCTTC.

The chain links TRBV6-6 to TRBJ2-7; D is unclear. The CDR3 is made up of 13 amino acids. Germline V gene sequence: CDR1 MNHNY, CDR2 SVGAGI (reference sequence). Trimming cost V 2 bases and J 1 base, with 6 bases left between them. CDR3 nucleotides: TGTGCCAGCAGTTACCCCCCATCCTACGAGCAGTACTTC. Translation: CASSYPPSYEQYF.

Concerning this clonotype: This may come from a read error, since a much larger clone is one base off. The chain couples TRBV12-3 or TRBV12-4 to TRBJ2-1, with 7 bases identical to TRBD2. Judging by the DNA end, TRBJ2-7 fits better; the J call may be wrong. The CDR3 is made up of 19 amino acids. This CDR3 is CASDLSSAGAMGSYNEQYF. The CDR3 DNA follows: TGTGCCAGCGACCTCTCCAGCGCGGGAGCCATGGGGTCCTACAATGAGCAGTACTTC.

A few counts support this clonotype. This chain uses TRBV29-1 with TRBJ2-1, with D possibly matching TRBD1 (6 bases). V was cut by 4 bases and J by 5 bases, with 12 bases left in between. The CDR3 loop spans 13 amino acids. The germline V gene has CDR1 SQVTM and CDR2 ANQGSEA. This CDR3 reads CSVGRNRDNEQFF. CDR3 DNA sequence: TGCAGCGTTGGGCGGAACAGGGACAATGAGCAGTTCTTC.

This clonotype has at least ten counts. The chain couples TRBV2 to TRBJ2-2; TRBD1 matches at 7 bases. Germline V gene lookup returns CDR1 SNHLY and CDR2 FYNNEI. With V trimmed by 6 bases and J by 4 bases, 11 bases remained unmatched. This CDR3 has 16 residues. The CDR3 loop reads CASSRRGGSSTGELFF. The CDR3 region has the DNA TGTGCCAGCAGCCGACGAGGGGGCTCTAGCACCGGGGAGCTGTTTTTT.

This clonotype is labeled medium-sized. The V gene is TRBV28, the J gene TRBJ2-7, with D tentatively TRBD1 (5 bases). This CDR3 has 12 amino acids. Germline V CDR1 and CDR2: MDHEN, SYDVKM. Trimming left V 5 bases short and J 4 bases short, with 9 bases between. CDR3 region: CASSGTGYEQYF. CDR3 nucleotides: TGTGCCAGCAGTGGTACAGGATACGAGCAGTACTTC. The full variable domain, with the rest looked up from reference TRBV28 and TRBJ2-7, is DVKVTQSSRYLVKRTGEKVFLECVQDMDHENMFWYRQDPGLGLRLIYFSYDVKMKEKGDIPEGYSVSREKKERFSLILESASTNQTSMYLCASSGTGYEQYFGPGTRLTVT.

Comment on this clonotype: An end of the junction differs from the germline gene, which may be a read error. The chain uses TRBV7-6 and TRBJ2-7; TRBD2 matches 10 bases. The CDR3 totals 16 residues. Germline V gene data show CDR1 as SGHVS and CDR2 as FNYEAQ. CDR3 DNA: TGTGCCAGCAGCTTAGGATCTAGCGGGGGCTCCTACAAGCAGTACTTC. The encoded protein is CASSLGSSGGSYKQYF.

This clonotype is judged medium-sized. CDR3 protein: CASSLIEGRGYTF. In nucleotides, the CDR3 is TGTGCCAGCAGCCTCATCGAGGGCAGAGGCTACACCTTC. V and J are TRBV5-4 and TRBJ1-2; D gene ambiguous. The germline V gene encodes CDR1 SGHNT and CDR2 YYREEE (reference sequence). The CDR3 has 13 residues. V was pared by 4 bases and J by 8 bases, with 15 bases between.

This clonotype rates as medium-sized. The chain carries TRBV5-5 and TRBJ2-5; the D is unclear. The CDR3 consists of 14 residues. The V gene lost 0 bases and the J gene lost 2 bases, with 8 bases spanning the gap. Germline V gene lookup returns CDR1 SGHKS and CDR2 YYEKEE (reference sequence). In nucleotides, the CDR3 is TGTGCCAGCAGCTTGGGTATCGGACAAGAGACCCAGTACTTC. Translated: CASSLGIGQETQYF.

By frequency in the sample, this clonotype is medium-sized. The chain joins TRBV11-1 to TRBJ2-1; 16 bases line up with TRBD2. V lost 5 bases to trimming and J lost 6 bases; unmatched junction nucleotides: 7. CDR3 size: 17 residues. The germline V gene has CDR1 SGHAT and CDR2 FQDESV (reference sequence). DNA of the CDR3: TGTGCCAGCAGCGAGGGACTAGCGGGAGGGCCGGTCAATGAGCAGTTCTTC. It codes for CASSEGLAGGPVNEQFF.

In its sample, this clonotype ranks as medium-sized. V usage is TRBV6-2 or TRBV6-3 and J usage is TRBJ1-5, with 10 bases fitting TRBD1. V lost 4 bases, J lost 4 bases, and 7 bases stayed unmatched. This CDR3 region has 16 residues. Germline CDR1 reads MNHEY; CDR2 reads SVGEGT. This chain's CDR3 is CASSSPRTGGNQPQHF. The CDR3 DNA follows: TGTGCCAGCAGTTCCCCTCGGACAGGGGGGAATCAGCCCCAGCATTTT.

This clonotype is termed medium-sized (0.01 to 0.1%). The gene calls are TRBV5-1 and TRBJ2-3, with 13 bases aligning to TRBD2. In germline, CDR1 is SGHRS, CDR2 YFSETQ. The CDR3 is 17 amino acids. The J segment lost 2 bases and the V segment lost 2 bases, leaving 5 bases of the junction unmatched. Written as DNA, the CDR3 is TGCGCCAGCAGCTTTGCGGGACTAGCGGGGACCACAGATACGCAGTATTTT. This translates into CASSFAGLAGTTDTQYF. Full variable domain (rest looked up from reference TRBV5-1 and TRBJ2-3): KAGVTQTPRYLIKTRGQQVTLSCSPISGHRSVSWYQQTPGQGLQFLFEYFSETQRNKGNFPGRFSGRQFSNSRSEMNVSTLELGDSALYLCASSFAGLAGTTDTQYFGPGTRLTVL.

This clonotype was recorded at least ten times. The CDR3 DNA follows: TGCGCCAGCAGCCCGATTTACGGACTAGCGGGAGGAGGCACCGGGGAGCTGTTTTTT. Its protein is CASSPIYGLAGGGTGELFF. This rearrangement joins TRBV4-3 to TRBJ2-2; 14 bases line up with TRBD2. CDR1 and CDR2 (germline): LGHNA, YSLEER. The CDR3 length is 19 residues. Germline trimming cut 4 bases from V and 4 bases from J; bases unmatched to any gene: 11.

This clonotype was detected many times. V and J are TRBV7-9 and TRBJ1-4, with unresolved D. There are 10 residues in the CDR3. V dropped 8 bases and J dropped 7 bases, with 5 bases sitting between them. CDR1 is SEHNR, CDR2 FQNEAQ, per germline (reference sequence). In nucleotides, the CDR3 is TGTGCCAGCGAAGGTGAAAAACTGTTTTTT. Protein product: CASEGEKLFF. Looking up the rest from reference TRBV7-9 and TRBJ1-4 gives the full variable domain: DTGVSQNPRHKITKRGQNVTFRCDPISEHNRLYWYRQTLGQGPEFLTYFQNEAQLEKSRLLSDRFSAERPKGSFSTLEIQRTEQGDSAMYLCASEGEKLFFGSGTQLSVL.

J is TRBJ2-7 and V is TRBV2, with D unresolved. The CDR3 is 15 amino acids. Germline values: CDR1 SNHLY, CDR2 FYNNEI. The germline V and J ends were trimmed by 4 bases and 1 base, with 14 bases remaining between them. The CDR3 nucleotides are TGTGCCAGCAGTGGGCTGGGGTCCACGTCCTACGAGCAGTACTTC. Translating it yields CASSGLGSTSYEQYF.

This clonotype qualifies as medium-sized. In nucleotides, the CDR3 is TGTGCCAGCAGCCAAGAATGGAGACAGGGGAGAGATGGCTACACCTTC. Translating gives CASSQEWRQGRDGYTF. The J gene is TRBJ1-2, the V gene TRBV3-1, with TRBD1 identical over 8 bases. V lost 0 bases and J lost 6; bases outside the gene matches: 9. The CDR3 loop spans 16 amino acids. CDR1 and CDR2 (germline): LGHDT, YNNKEL (reference sequence).

Within the sample, this clonotype is medium-sized. The chain is built from TRBV20-1 and TRBJ2-7; D ambiguous. The CDR3 has 12 residues. Germline V gene lookup returns CDR1 DFQATT and CDR2 SNEGSKA (reference sequence). V lost 5 bases to trimming and J lost 2 bases, with 10 bases between them. The CDR3 loop is CSAGQDPYEQYF. The CDR3 nucleotides read TGCAGTGCTGGGCAGGACCCCTACGAGCAGTACTTC.

This clonotype was found many times. This chain links TRBV6-2 or TRBV6-3 with TRBJ2-5; 13 bases map to TRBD2. Germline trimming cut 7 bases from V and 5 bases from J; bases unmatched to any gene: 10. This CDR3 spans 16 amino acids. The V gene's germline CDR1 is MNHEY and CDR2 SVGEGT. CDR3 amino acids: CASTRYGTSGTETQYF. The DNA for the CDR3 is TGTGCCAGCACTCGATACGGGACTAGCGGGACTGAGACCCAGTACTTC.